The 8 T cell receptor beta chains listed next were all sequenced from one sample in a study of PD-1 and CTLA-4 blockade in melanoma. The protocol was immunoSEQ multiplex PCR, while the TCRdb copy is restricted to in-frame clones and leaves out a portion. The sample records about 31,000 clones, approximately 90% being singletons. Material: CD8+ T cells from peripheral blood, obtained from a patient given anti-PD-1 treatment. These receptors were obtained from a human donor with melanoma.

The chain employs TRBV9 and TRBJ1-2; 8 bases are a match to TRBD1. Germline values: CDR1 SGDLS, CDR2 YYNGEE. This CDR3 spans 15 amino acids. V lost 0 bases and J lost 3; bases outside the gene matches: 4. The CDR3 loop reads CASSVVQGADYGYTF. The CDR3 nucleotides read TGTGCCAGCAGCGTAGTGCAGGGGGCGGACTATGGCTACACCTTC. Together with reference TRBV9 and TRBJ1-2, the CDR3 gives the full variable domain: DSGVTQTPKHLITATGQRVTLRCSPRSGDLSVYWYQQSLDQGLQFLIQYYNGEERAKGNILERFSAQQFPDLHSELNLSSLELGDSALYFCASSVVQGADYGYTFGSGTRLTVV.

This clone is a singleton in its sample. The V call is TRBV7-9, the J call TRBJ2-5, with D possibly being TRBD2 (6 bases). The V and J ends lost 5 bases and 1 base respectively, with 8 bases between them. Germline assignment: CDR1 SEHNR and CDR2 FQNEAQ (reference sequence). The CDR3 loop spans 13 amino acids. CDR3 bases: TGTGCCAGCAGCGGGGACTCCCAAGAGACCCAGTACTTC. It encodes CASSGDSQETQYF.

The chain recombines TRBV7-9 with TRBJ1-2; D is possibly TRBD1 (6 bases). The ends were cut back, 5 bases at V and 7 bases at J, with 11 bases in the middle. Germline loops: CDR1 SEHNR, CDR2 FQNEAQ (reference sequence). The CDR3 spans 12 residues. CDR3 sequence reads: CASSPPGVGYTF. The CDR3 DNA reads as TGTGCCAGCAGCCCACCAGGGGTTGGCTACACCTTC.

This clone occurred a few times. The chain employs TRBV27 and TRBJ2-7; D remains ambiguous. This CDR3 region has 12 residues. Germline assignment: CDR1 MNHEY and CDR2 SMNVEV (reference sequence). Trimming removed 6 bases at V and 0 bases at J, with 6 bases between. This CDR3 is CASRDRSYEQYF. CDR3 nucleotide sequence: TGTGCCAGCAGGGACCGCTCCTACGAGCAGTACTTC.

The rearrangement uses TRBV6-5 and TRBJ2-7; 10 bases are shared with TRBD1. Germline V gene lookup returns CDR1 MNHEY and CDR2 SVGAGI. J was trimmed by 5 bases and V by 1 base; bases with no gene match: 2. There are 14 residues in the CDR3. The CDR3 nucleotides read TGTGCCAGCAGTTACTATGGACAGGGGGACGAGCAGTACTTC. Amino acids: CASSYYGQGDEQYF.

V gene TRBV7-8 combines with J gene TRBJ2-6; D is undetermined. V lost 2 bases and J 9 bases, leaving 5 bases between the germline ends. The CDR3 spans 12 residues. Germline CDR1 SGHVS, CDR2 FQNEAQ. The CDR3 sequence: CASSLFRNVLTF. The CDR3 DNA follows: TGTGCCAGCAGCTTATTTCGCAACGTCCTGACTTTC.

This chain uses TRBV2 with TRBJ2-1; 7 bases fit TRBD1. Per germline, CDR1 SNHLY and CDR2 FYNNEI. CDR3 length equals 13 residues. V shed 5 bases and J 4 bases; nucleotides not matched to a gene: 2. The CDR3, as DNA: TGTGCCAGCAGTAAGGGACAGTACAATGAGCAGTTCTTC. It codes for CASSKGQYNEQFF.

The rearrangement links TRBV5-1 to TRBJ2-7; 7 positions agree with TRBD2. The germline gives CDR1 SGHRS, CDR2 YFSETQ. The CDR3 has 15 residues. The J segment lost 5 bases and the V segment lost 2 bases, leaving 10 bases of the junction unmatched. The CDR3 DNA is TGCGCCAGCAGCTTTCGGGGGGAGTGGGCCGACGAGCAGTACTTC. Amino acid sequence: CASSFRGEWADEQYF. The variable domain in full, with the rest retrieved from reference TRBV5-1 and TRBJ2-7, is KAGVTQTPRYLIKTRGQQVTLSCSPISGHRSVSWYQQTPGQGLQFLFEYFSETQRNKGNFPGRFSGRQFSNSRSEMNVSTLELGDSALYLCASSFRGEWADEQYFGPGTRLTVT.